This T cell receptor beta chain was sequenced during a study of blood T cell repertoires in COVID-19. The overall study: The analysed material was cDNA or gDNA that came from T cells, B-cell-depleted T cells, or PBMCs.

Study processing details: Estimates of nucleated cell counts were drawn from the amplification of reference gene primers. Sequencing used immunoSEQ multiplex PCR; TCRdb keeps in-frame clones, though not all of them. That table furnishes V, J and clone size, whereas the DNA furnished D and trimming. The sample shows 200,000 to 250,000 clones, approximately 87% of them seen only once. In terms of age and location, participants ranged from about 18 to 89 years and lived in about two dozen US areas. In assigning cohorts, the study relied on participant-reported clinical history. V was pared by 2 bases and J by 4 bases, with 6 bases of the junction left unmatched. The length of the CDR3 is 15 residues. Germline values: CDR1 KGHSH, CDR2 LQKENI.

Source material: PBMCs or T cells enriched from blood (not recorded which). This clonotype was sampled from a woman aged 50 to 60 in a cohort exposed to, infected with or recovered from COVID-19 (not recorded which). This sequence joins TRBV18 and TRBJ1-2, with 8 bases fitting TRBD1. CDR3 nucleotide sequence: TGTGCCAGCTCACCAAACAGGGGGTATCGCTATGGCTACACCTTC. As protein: CASSPNRGYRYGYTF.